This passage covers 31 T cell receptor beta chains from one sample sequenced in a study of cytomegalovirus exposure and HLA in healthy donors. PCR was performed using 60 Vbeta and 13 Jbeta primers. The protocol was immunoSEQ multiplex PCR, while the TCRdb copy is restricted to in-frame clones and leaves out a portion. There are under 150,000 clones in the sample, with approximately 1.9% held by the top ten. The sample comprised PBMCs. The source is a woman aged 60-70 years in good health and CMV-seronegative.

The chain recombines TRBV6-6 with TRBJ2-5; 11 bases are shared with TRBD1. This CDR3 region has 15 residues. The ends lost 4 bases at V and 4 bases at J; junction bases unmatched: 5. Germline CDR1 reads MNHNY; CDR2 reads SVGAGI (reference sequence). CDR3 sequence (DNA): TGTGCCAGCAGTTCCAGGGACAGGGGGGCAGAGACCCAGTACTTC. The encoded protein is CASSSRDRGAETQYF.

This chain uses TRBV25-1 with TRBJ1-2; 7 bases map to TRBD1. This CDR3 contains 14 residues. From germline, CDR1 is MGHDK and CDR2 SYGVNS. Trimming took 1 base from V and 4 from J; bases not matched to a gene: 3. CDR3 nucleotide sequence: TGTGCCAGCAGTGAATTAAACAGGGGCTATGGCTACACCTTC. Encoded protein: CASSELNRGYGYTF.

The genes are TRBV28 and TRBJ1-6, with unresolved D. This CDR3 contains 15 residues. V was clipped by 1 base and J by 3 bases, with 7 bases between them. Looked up from germline, CDR1 is MDHEN and CDR2 is SYDVKM. CDR3 coding DNA: TGTGCCAGCAGTTTATTCGGGTACTATAATTCACCCCTCCACTTT. This sequence encodes CASSLFGYYNSPLHF.

This sequence joins TRBV5-6 and TRBJ1-2, with D possibly being TRBD1 (5 bases). CDR3 length equals 13 residues. V was pared by 7 bases and J by 6 bases, with 16 bases between. Looked up from germline, CDR1 is SGHDT and CDR2 is YYEEEE. The CDR3 here is CASGNTGGNGYTF. CDR3 DNA sequence: TGTGCCAGCGGCAATACGGGGGGAAATGGCTACACCTTC.

CDR3 coding DNA: TGTGCCAGCAGACAAATTAGCAATCAGCCCCAGCATTTT. Its translation is CASRQISNQPQHF. The chain recombines TRBV2 with TRBJ1-5, with D unclear. Looked up from germline, CDR1 is SNHLY and CDR2 is FYNNEI. The CDR3 loop spans 13 amino acids. The ends were cut back, 6 bases at V and 0 bases at J, with 6 bases in the middle.

The rearrangement joins TRBV29-1 to TRBJ1-1, with 7 bases matching TRBD1. CDR1 is SQVTM and CDR2 is ANQGSEA in the germline V gene. The CDR3 covers 13 residues. V trimming: 6 bases; J trimming: 3 bases; junction bases outside the gene matches: 7. This CDR3 reads CSVTRQGDTEAFF. In nucleotides, the CDR3 is TGCAGCGTGACACGACAGGGAGACACTGAAGCTTTCTTT.

V is TRBV7-3 and J is TRBJ1-4; weak D call: TRBD1 (6 bases). Germline V gives CDR1 SGHTA, CDR2 FQGTGA. V shed 5 bases and J shed 3 bases, with 13 bases lying between them. CDR3 length: 15 amino acids. This chain's CDR3 is CASSPRTVPNEKLFF. The CDR3 coding sequence is TGTGCCAGCAGCCCCCGGACAGTCCCTAATGAAAAACTGTTTTTT. Filled out from reference TRBV7-3 and TRBJ1-4, the complete variable domain reads GAGVSQTPSNKVTEKGKYVELRCDPISGHTALYWYRQSLGQGPEFLIYFQGTGAADDSGLPNDRFFAVRPEGSVSTLKIQRTERGDSAVYLCASSPRTVPNEKLFFGSGTQLSVL.

The chain is built from TRBV5-4 and TRBJ1-2; D is undetermined. Germline values: CDR1 SGHNT, CDR2 YYREEE (reference sequence). The CDR3 runs to 15 residues. The germline V and J ends were trimmed by 0 bases and 4 bases, with 13 bases remaining between them. The CDR3 sequence: CASSLDGVNIYGYTF. In nucleotides, the CDR3 is TGTGCCAGCAGCTTGGACGGAGTGAATATCTATGGCTACACCTTC.

This rearrangement joins TRBV2 to TRBJ2-7; 10 bases fit TRBD2. The CDR3 totals 15 residues. The V gene's germline CDR1 is SNHLY and CDR2 FYNNEI. Germline trimming cut 6 bases from V and 7 bases from J; bases unmatched to any gene: 12. The CDR3 spells CASSLLAGPGGEQYF. DNA of the CDR3: TGTGCCAGCAGCTTACTAGCGGGGCCGGGGGGTGAGCAGTACTTC. The full variable domain, in which reference TRBV2 and TRBJ2-7 provide the parts outside the CDR3, is EPEVTQTPSHQVTQMGQEVILRCVPISNHLYFYWYRQILGQKVEFLVSFYNNEISEKSEIFDDQFSVERPDGSNFTLKIRSTKLEDSAMYFCASSLLAGPGGEQYFGPGTRLTVT.

The chain carries TRBV5-1 and TRBJ2-5; D not certain. The CDR3 is 13 residues long. V lost 5 bases, J lost 2 bases, and 10 bases lay in between. Germline V gene sequence: CDR1 SGHRS, CDR2 YFSETQ. CDR3 DNA sequence: TGCGCCAGCAGAACGCCCGGGCAAGAGACCCAGTACTTC. Translated: CASRTPGQETQYF.

CDR3 DNA: TGTGCCAGTAGCAGTCAGGGGTCAGATACGCAGTATTTT. This translates into CASSSQGSDTQYF. The chain combines TRBV19 with TRBJ2-3; perhaps TRBD1 as D (6 bases). Germline-derived CDR1 and CDR2 are LNHDA and SQIVND (reference sequence). V was shortened by 6 bases and J by 4 bases, with 11 bases between the two germline ends. The CDR3 extends over 13 amino acids.

The genes are TRBV6-5 and TRBJ1-3; D may be TRBD1 (6 bases). V lost 6 bases and J 4 bases, leaving 13 bases between the germline ends. This CDR3 spans 14 amino acids. Germline V gene data show CDR1 as MNHEY and CDR2 as SVGAGI. CDR3 nucleotides: TGTGCCAGCAGCCCCGGGGGGGGCGGAAACACCATATATTTT. It codes for CASSPGGGGNTIYF.

The genes are TRBV28 and TRBJ1-2; 8 bases are shared with TRBD1. Germline-derived CDR1 and CDR2 are MDHEN and SYDVKM. This CDR3 has 14 residues. The V and J ends lost 4 bases and 8 bases, in that order; junction bases with no gene match: 9. CDR3 loop: CASSSTGQGMGYTF. CDR3 in DNA: TGTGCCAGCAGTTCCACTGGACAGGGCATGGGCTACACCTTC.

The rearrangement joins TRBV4-1 to TRBJ2-1; TRBD1 might be the D (5 bases). CDR1 and CDR2 from the germline V gene are MGHRA and YSYEKL. Trimming removed 5 bases at V and 8 bases at J, with 13 bases between. This CDR3 contains 13 residues. The CDR3 reads CASSETVYYEQFF. The CDR3 DNA sequence: TGCGCCAGCAGCGAGACAGTTTACTATGAGCAGTTCTTC.

V and J are TRBV2 and TRBJ1-1; 10 nucleotides agree with TRBD1. Germline loops: CDR1 SNHLY, CDR2 FYNNEI. The CDR3 is 14 amino acids. V dropped 7 bases and J dropped 6; count of bases not matched to a gene: 8. CDR3 residues: CASTMDRGTAEAFF. The CDR3, as DNA: TGTGCCAGCACCATGGACAGGGGGACTGCTGAAGCTTTCTTT.

The chain uses TRBV29-1 and TRBJ1-5, with a tentative D call TRBD1 (5 bases). CDR3 length: 15 residues. Trimming shortened V by 4 bases and J by 2 bases, and 15 bases separated the two germline ends. Germline V gives CDR1 SQVTM, CDR2 ANQGSEA. CDR3 amino acids: CSVVDAGDGNQPQHF. In DNA form, the CDR3 reads TGCAGCGTTGTTGACGCGGGGGATGGCAATCAGCCCCAGCATTTT.

The J gene is TRBJ1-2, the V gene TRBV29-1, with TRBD1 identical over 9 bases. The V segment lost 5 bases and the J segment 2 bases; nucleotides outside the gene matches: 3. The CDR3 sequence is 13 residues long. Germline V gene lookup returns CDR1 SQVTM and CDR2 ANQGSEA. The CDR3 loop reads CSVRDRENYGYTF. The CDR3 DNA reads TGCAGCGTTCGGGACAGGGAGAACTATGGCTACACCTTC.

The gene calls are TRBV6-5 and TRBJ1-1; 7 bases map to TRBD1. The CDR3 runs 11 residues. Trimming removed 10 bases from V and 6 bases from J; junction bases left unmatched: 5. Germline CDR1 MNHEY, CDR2 SVGAGI. The CDR3 loop reads CATNRGPEAFF. The CDR3 DNA reads as TGTGCCACCAACAGGGGCCCTGAAGCTTTCTTT.

The chain employs TRBV4-1 and TRBJ2-1, with 8 bases that match TRBD2. Unmatched junction bases numbered 5, after V lost 3 bases and J lost 1 base. The CDR3 has 16 residues. Germline assignment: CDR1 MGHRA and CDR2 YSYEKL. The CDR3 spells CASSHAAGVSYNEQFF. DNA for the CDR3: TGCGCCAGCAGCCATGCAGCGGGAGTGTCCTACAATGAGCAGTTCTTC.

V is TRBV18 and J is TRBJ1-1; maybe TRBD1 (6 bases). With 1 base removed from V and 4 bases from J, the gap between germline ends came to 13 bases. The CDR3 covers 15 residues. Germline CDR1 and CDR2: KGHSH and LQKENI. CDR3 nucleotide sequence: TGTGCCAGCTCACCACAAGGACAGTCCTCCACTGAAGCTTTCTTT. Protein sequence: CASSPQGQSSTEAFF.

The chain has TRBV19 and TRBJ2-4; D unclear. Germline CDR1 and CDR2: LNHDA and SQIVND (reference sequence). Between the trimmed V and J ends, which lost 3 bases and 2 bases, there was a span of 8 bases. CDR3 size: 14 residues. This chain's CDR3 is CASSIAGTKNIQYF. The CDR3 DNA follows: TGTGCCAGTAGTATCGCAGGTACCAAAAACATTCAGTACTTC.

The V and J genes are TRBV5-1 and TRBJ2-3; TRBD2 matches at 10 bases. The J segment lost 2 bases and the V segment lost 0 bases, leaving 6 bases of the junction unmatched. The CDR3 is 17 residues long. Germline V gives CDR1 SGHRS, CDR2 YFSETQ. The CDR3 DNA reads as TGCGCCAGCAGCTTGGGGCCTAGCGGGGGAGACACAGATACGCAGTATTTT. Protein product: CASSLGPSGGDTDTQYF.

The chain joins TRBV4-1 to TRBJ1-1; 7 nucleotides line up with TRBD1. Germline loops: CDR1 MGHRA, CDR2 YSYEKL. CDR3 length: 16 amino acids. V dropped 4 bases and J dropped 2; count of bases not matched to a gene: 10. CDR3 bases: TGCGCCAGCAGCCTACCCAAGGGACAGATTAACACTGAAGCTTTCTTT. This codes for CASSLPKGQINTEAFF.

The rearrangement joins TRBV6-5 to TRBJ1-5, with D possibly TRBD1 on 5 matching bases. This CDR3 region has 14 residues. Deletions cut 6 bases from V and 2 bases from J, with 11 bases between. Per germline, CDR1 MNHEY and CDR2 SVGAGI. CDR3 DNA: TGTGCCAGCAGGGGACTGTTCGGCAATCAGCCCCAGCATTTT. Amino acid sequence: CASRGLFGNQPQHF.

The chain carries TRBV7-9 and TRBJ2-2; a weak D match, TRBD1 (6 bases). CDR1 and CDR2 (germline): SEHNR, FQNEAQ (reference sequence). The ends were cut back, 4 bases at V and 7 bases at J, with 16 bases in the middle. The CDR3 spans 15 residues. The DNA for the CDR3 is TGTGCCAGCAGCTCTCCGCAGGGGTTGGGCGGGGAGCTGTTTTTT. It specifies CASSSPQGLGGELFF.

The chain recombines TRBV25-1 with TRBJ2-5; D may be TRBD2 (5 bases). CDR1 and CDR2 (germline): MGHDK, SYGVNS. The CDR3 extends over 16 amino acids. V lost 1 base to trimming and J lost 5 bases, with 17 bases between them. The CDR3 is CASSESGGSRGETQYF. The DNA of the CDR3 is TGTGCCAGCAGTGAATCAGGAGGATCCCGAGGGGAGACCCAGTACTTC.

The chain uses TRBV7-2 and TRBJ2-5; possible D gene TRBD2, 6 bases. The CDR3 has 14 residues. Germline CDR1 is SGHTA and CDR2 is FQGNSA. The V gene lost 4 bases and the J gene lost 2 bases, with 11 bases spanning the gap. CDR3 bases: TGTGCCAGCAGCTCCATTGGGGGGCAAGAGACCCAGTACTTC. It translates to CASSSIGGQETQYF.

The genes are TRBV5-1 and TRBJ1-1, with 7 bases matching TRBD1. Per germline, CDR1 SGHRS and CDR2 YFSETQ. V shed 5 bases and J 3 bases; nucleotides not matched to a gene: 7. This CDR3 has 14 amino acids. The CDR3 coding sequence is TGCGCCAGCAGTCGACTCGACAGGGACACTGAAGCTTTCTTT. Encoded protein: CASSRLDRDTEAFF.

The J gene is TRBJ2-3, the V gene TRBV11-3; D gene uncertain. The V and J ends lost 5 bases and 4 bases respectively, with 10 bases between them. CDR3 length: 13 amino acids. Per the germline V gene, CDR1 is SGHNT and CDR2 is YENEEA. Here the CDR3 DNA reads TGTGCCAGCAGCGCCGGTGTCCCAGATACGCAGTATTTT. Amino acids: CASSAGVPDTQYF. The full variable domain, with the rest looked up from reference TRBV11-3 and TRBJ2-3, is EAGVVQSPRYKIIEKKQPVAFWCNPISGHNTLYWYLQNLGQGPELLIRYENEEAVDDSQLPKDRFSAERLKGVDSTLKIQPAELGDSAVYLCASSAGVPDTQYFGPGTRLTVL.

The chain recombines TRBV11-2 with TRBJ2-2, with TRBD2 matching 13 bases. Germline V gives CDR1 SGHAT, CDR2 FQNNGV. J lost 1 base, V lost 1 base, and 0 bases had no gene match. CDR3 size: 17 residues. This chain's CDR3 is CASSLGLAGGNTGELFF. In DNA form, the CDR3 reads TGTGCCAGCAGCTTAGGACTAGCGGGAGGGAACACCGGGGAGCTGTTTTTT.

The chain joins TRBV10-3 to TRBJ1-6; 9 bases are a match to TRBD1. Germline lookup yields CDR1 ENHRY and CDR2 SYGVKD. This CDR3 is built from 15 residues. After removal of 11 bases from V and 5 bases from J, the junction contained 10 bases not matched to a gene. The CDR3 nucleotides are TGTGCCGCCAGACAGGGGGGCGGCCATAATTCACCCCTCCACTTT. This codes for CAARQGGGHNSPLHF.